Reported below is one T cell receptor (beta chain). The CDR3 is made up of 15 amino acids. Trimming cost V 0 bases and J 10 bases; bases outside gene matches: 7. The V gene's germline CDR1 is SGDLS and CDR2 YYNGEE. This entry is derived from a study of T cell responses to AZD1222 COVID-19 vaccine. Overall study: Second-dose schedules of about 4 or about 12 weeks were combined.

Sequenced by immunoSEQ multiplex PCR; TCRdb stores in-frame clones only, minus some. Of 75,000 to 95,000 clones listed, roughly 88% are singletons. This chain connects TRBV9 to TRBJ2-1, with TRBD2 identical over 10 bases. The clonotype comes from an adult in good health. The sequences come from peripheral blood, collected on day 0 of AZD1222 vaccination. CDR3 in DNA: TGTGCCAGCAGCGTAGCCAGCGGGAGGGAAAGGGAGCAGTTCTTC. It encodes CASSVASGREREQFF. The full variable domain, its missing parts supplied by reference TRBV9 and TRBJ2-1, is DSGVTQTPKHLITATGQRVTLRCSPRSGDLSVYWYQQSLDQGLQFLIQYYNGEERAKGNILERFSAQQFPDLHSELNLSSLELGDSALYFCASSVASGREREQFFGPGTRLTVL.